This TCR beta chain stems from a study of breast tumors, draining lymph nodes, adjacent tissues. About this clonotype: Its antigen remains unknown.

V was trimmed by 9 bases and J by 7 bases, leaving 10 bases between them. There are 11 residues in the CDR3. Germline CDR1 is MGHDK and CDR2 is SYGVNS. General study findings and limits: Tumor repertoires ranked between lymph nodes and nontumor tissue in diversity, with V and J gene preferences. Luminal-like breast cancer showed significantly higher tumor–nontumor repertoire similarity than basal-like. Data fit most tumor T cells coming from lymph node, expanding in tumor.

Samples came from axillary lymph nodes draining the breast cancer. In TCRdb, the multiplex PCR reads were re-called with MiXCR into one record per CDR3 protein. The data contain some 250,000 distinct CDR3 sequences, under 40% of them singletons. This clonotype was obtained from a female donor with breast cancer. Some clones in this sample may be carry-over from other donors' samples. The V and J genes are TRBV25-1 and TRBJ2-1; D possibly corresponds to TRBD2 (6 bases). Material: axillary lymph node tissue. Written as DNA, the CDR3 is TGTGCCAGGGAGGGTTTTAATGAGCAGTTCTTC. This translates into CAREGFNEQFF.